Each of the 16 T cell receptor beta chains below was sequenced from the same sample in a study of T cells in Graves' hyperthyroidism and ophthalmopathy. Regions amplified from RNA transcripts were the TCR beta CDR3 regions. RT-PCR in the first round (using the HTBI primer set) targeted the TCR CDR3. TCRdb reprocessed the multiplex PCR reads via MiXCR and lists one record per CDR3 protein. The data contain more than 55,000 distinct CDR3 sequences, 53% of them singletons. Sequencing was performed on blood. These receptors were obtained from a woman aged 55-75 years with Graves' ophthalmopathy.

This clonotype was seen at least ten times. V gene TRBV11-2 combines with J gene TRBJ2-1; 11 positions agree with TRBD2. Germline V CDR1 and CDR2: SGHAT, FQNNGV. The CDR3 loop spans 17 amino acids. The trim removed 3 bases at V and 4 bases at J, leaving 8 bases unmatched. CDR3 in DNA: TGTGCCAGCAGCTTTAGCCTGGGGACTAGCGGATACAATGAGCAGTTCTTC. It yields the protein CASSFSLGTSGYNEQFF.

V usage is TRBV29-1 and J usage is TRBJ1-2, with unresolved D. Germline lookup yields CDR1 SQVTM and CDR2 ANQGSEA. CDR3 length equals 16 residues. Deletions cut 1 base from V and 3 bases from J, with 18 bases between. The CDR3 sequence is CSVEGLVGQRDYGYTF. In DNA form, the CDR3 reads TGCAGCGTTGAAGGTTTGGTAGGGCAGCGGGACTATGGCTACACCTTC.

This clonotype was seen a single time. The CDR3 protein is CSAPRGGDPNQPQHF. CDR3 DNA sequence: TGCAGTGCCCCAAGGGGGGGGGACCCCAATCAGCCCCAGCATTTT. The V and J genes are TRBV20-1 and TRBJ1-5; tentatively, D is TRBD1 (6 bases). This CDR3 contains 15 residues. With 6 bases removed from V and 3 bases from J, the gap between germline ends came to 18 bases. Germline CDR1 DFQATT, CDR2 SNEGSKA (reference sequence).

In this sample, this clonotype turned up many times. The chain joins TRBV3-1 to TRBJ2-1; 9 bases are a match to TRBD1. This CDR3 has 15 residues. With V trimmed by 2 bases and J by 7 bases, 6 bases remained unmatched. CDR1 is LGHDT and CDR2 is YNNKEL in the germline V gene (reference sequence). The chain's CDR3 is CASSQTSGQGNEQFF. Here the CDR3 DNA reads TGTGCCAGCAGCCAAACCTCGGGACAGGGAAATGAGCAGTTCTTC.

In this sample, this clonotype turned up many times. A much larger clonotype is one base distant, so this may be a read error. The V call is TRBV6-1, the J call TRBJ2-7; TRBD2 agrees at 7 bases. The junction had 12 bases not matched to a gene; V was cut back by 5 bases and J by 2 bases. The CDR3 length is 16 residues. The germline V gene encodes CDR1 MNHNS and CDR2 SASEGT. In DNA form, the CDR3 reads TGTGCCAGCAGTCCCAATAGCGGGTTGAGCGCCTACGAGCAGTACTTC. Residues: CASSPNSGLSAYEQYF.

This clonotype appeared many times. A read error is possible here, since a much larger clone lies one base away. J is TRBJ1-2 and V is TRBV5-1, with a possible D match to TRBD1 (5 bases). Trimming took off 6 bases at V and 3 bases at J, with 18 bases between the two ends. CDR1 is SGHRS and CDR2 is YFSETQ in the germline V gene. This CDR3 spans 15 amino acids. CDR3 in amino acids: CASNPGRGIYYGYTF. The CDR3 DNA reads TGCGCCAGCAACCCAGGACGGGGGATTTACTATGGCTACACCTTC.

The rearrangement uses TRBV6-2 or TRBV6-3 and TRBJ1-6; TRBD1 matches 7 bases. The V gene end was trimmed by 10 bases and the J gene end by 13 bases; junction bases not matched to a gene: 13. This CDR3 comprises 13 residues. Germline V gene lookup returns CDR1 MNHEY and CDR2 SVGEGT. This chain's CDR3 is CATTDRENQPLHF. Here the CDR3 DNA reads TGTGCCACCACTGACAGGGAGAATCAGCCCCTCCACTTT.

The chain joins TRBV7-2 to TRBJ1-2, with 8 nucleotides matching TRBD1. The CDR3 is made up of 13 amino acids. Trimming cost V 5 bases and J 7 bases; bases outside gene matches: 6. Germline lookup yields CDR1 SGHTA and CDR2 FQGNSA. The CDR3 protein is CASSVDRGIGYTF. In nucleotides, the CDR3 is TGTGCCAGCAGCGTCGACAGGGGAATTGGCTACACCTTC.

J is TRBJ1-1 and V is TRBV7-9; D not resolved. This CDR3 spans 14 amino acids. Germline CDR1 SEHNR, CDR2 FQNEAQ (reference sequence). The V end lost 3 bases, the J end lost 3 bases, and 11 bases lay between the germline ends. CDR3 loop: CASSLTSEDTEAFF. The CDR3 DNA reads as TGTGCCAGCAGCTTGACCTCTGAGGACACTGAAGCTTTCTTT. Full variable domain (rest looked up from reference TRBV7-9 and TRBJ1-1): DTGVSQNPRHKITKRGQNVTFRCDPISEHNRLYWYRQTLGQGPEFLTYFQNEAQLEKSRLLSDRFSAERPKGSFSTLEIQRTEQGDSAMYLCASSLTSEDTEAFFGQGTRLTVV.

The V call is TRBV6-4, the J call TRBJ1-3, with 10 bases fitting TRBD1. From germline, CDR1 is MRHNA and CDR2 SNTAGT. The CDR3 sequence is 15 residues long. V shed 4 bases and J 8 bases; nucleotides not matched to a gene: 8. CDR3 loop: CASSGDRGYGYTIYF. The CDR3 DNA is TGTGCCAGCAGTGGGGACAGGGGCTATGGCTACACCATATATTTT.

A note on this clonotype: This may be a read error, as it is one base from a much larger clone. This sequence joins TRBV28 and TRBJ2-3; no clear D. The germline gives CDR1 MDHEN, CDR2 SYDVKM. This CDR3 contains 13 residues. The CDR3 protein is CASTRWATDAQYF. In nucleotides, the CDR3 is TGTGCCAGCACCAGGTGGGCCACAGATGCGCAGTATTTT.

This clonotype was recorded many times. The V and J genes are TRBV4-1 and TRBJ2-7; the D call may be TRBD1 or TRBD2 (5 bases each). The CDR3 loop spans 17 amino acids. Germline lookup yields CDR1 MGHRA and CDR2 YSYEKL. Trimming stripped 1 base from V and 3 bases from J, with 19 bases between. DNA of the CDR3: TGCGCCAGCAGCCAAGGGGGCTTACTAGAGGTTCTCTACGAGCAGTACTTC. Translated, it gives CASSQGGLLEVLYEQYF.

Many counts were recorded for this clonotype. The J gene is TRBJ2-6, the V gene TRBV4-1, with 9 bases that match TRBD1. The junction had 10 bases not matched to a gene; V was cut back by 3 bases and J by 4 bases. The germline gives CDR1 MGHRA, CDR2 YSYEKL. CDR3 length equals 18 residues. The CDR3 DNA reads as TGCGCCAGCAGCCATACCGGGACAGGGACGTCAGGGGCCAACGTCCTGACTTTC. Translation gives CASSHTGTGTSGANVLTF.

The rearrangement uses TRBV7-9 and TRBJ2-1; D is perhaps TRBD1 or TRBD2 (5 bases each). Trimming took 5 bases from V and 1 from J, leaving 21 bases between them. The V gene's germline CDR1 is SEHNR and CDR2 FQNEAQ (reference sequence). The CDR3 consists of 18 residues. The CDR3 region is CASSPLLGGGRSYNEQFF. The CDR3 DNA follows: TGTGCCAGCAGCCCCTTACTGGGTGGGGGTAGGTCCTACAATGAGCAGTTCTTC. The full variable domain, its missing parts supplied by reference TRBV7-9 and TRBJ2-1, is DTGVSQNPRHKITKRGQNVTFRCDPISEHNRLYWYRQTLGQGPEFLTYFQNEAQLEKSRLLSDRFSAERPKGSFSTLEIQRTEQGDSAMYLCASSPLLGGGRSYNEQFFGPGTRLTVL.

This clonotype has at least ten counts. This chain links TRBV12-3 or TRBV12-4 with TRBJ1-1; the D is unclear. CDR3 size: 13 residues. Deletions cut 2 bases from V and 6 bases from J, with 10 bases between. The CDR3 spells CASSLRTVPEAFF. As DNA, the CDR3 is TGTGCCAGCAGTTTACGGACGGTTCCTGAAGCTTTCTTT.

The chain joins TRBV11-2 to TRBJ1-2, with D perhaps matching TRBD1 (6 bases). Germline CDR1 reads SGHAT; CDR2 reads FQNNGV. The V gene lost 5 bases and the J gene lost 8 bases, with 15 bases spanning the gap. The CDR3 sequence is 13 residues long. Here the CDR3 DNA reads TGTGCCAGCAGCCTATGGACAGTCTCCGGCTACACCTTC. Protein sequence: CASSLWTVSGYTF.